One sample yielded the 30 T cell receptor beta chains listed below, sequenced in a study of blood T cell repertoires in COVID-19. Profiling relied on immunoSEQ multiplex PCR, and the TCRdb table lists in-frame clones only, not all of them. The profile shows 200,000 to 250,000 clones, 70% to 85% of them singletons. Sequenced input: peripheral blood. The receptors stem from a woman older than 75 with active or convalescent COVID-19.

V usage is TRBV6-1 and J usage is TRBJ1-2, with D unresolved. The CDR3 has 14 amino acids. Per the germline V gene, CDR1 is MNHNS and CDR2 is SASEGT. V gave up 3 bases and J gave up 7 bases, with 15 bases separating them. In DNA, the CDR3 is TGTGCCAGCAGTGATGTGATATCTACCGTTGGCTACACCTTC. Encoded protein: CASSDVISTVGYTF.

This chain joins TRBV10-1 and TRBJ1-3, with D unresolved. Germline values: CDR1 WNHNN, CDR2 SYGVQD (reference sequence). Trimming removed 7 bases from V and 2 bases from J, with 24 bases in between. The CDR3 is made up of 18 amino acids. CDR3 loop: CASTVVVAQEGAGNTIYF. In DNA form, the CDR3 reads TGCGCCAGCACCGTGGTCGTCGCTCAGGAGGGAGCTGGAAACACCATATATTTT.

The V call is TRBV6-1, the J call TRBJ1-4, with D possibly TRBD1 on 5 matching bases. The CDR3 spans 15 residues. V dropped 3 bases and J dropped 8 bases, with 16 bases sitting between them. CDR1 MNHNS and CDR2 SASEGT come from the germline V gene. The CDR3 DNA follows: TGTGCCAGCAGTGAGCGGGACCCCCTAGAAGAAAAACTGTTTTTT. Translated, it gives CASSERDPLEEKLFF.

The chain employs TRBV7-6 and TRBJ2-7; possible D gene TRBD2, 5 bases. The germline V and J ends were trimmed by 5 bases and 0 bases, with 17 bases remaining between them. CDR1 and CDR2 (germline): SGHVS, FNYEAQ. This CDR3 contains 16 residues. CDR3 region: CASSPGSAYSSYEQYF. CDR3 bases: TGTGCCAGCAGCCCAGGTAGCGCGTATAGCTCCTACGAGCAGTACTTC.

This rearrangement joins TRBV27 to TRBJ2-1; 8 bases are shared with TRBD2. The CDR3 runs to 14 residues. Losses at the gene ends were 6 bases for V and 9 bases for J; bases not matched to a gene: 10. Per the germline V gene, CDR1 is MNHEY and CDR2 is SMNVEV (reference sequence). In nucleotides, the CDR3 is TGTGCCAGCAGAGCCGGGACTAGTTCGTTTGAGCAGTTCTTC. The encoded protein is CASRAGTSSFEQFF.

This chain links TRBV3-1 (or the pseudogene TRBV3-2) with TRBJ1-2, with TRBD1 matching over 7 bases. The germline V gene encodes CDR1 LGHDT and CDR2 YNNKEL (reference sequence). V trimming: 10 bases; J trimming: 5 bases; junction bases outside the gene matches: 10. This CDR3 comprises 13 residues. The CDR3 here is CATRDSPEYGYTF. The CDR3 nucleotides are TGTGCCACCCGGGACAGCCCCGAATATGGCTACACCTTC.

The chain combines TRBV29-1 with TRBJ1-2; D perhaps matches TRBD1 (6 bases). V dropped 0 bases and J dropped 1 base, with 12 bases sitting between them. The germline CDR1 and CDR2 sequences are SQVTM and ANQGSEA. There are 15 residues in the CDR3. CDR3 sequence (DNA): TGCAGCGTTGAAGATATAGGGGGGGATAACTATGGCTACACCTTC. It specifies CSVEDIGGDNYGYTF.

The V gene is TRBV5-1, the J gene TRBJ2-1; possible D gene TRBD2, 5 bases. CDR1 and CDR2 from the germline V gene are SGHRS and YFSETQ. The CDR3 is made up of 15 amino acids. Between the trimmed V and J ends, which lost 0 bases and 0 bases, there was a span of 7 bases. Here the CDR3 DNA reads TGCGCCAGCAGCTTGGTGGGAGACTCCTACAATGAGCAGTTCTTC. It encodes CASSLVGDSYNEQFF.

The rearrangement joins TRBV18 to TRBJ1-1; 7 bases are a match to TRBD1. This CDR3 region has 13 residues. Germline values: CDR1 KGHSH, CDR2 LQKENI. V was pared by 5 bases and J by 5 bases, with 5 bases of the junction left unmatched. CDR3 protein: CASSTDRVTEAFF. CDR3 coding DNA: TGTGCCAGCTCAACCGACAGGGTTACTGAAGCTTTCTTT.

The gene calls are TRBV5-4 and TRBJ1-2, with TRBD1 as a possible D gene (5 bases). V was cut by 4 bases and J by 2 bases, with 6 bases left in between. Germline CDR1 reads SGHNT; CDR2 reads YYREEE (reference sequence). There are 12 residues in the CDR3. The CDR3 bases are TGTGCCAGCAGCGACAGAAACTATGGCTACACCTTC. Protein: CASSDRNYGYTF.

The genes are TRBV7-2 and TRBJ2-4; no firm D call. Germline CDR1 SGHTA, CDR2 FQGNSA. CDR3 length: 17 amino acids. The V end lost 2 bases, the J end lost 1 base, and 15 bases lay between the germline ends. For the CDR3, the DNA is TGTGCCAGCAGCTTATTTTACGGTGGGCCCGCCAAAAACATTCAGTACTTC. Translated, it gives CASSLFYGGPAKNIQYF.

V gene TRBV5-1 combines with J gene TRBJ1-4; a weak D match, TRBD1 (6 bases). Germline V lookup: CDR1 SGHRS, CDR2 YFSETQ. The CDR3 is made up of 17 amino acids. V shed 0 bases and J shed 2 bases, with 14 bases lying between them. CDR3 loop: CASSLEPGAPTNEKLFF. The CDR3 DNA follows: TGCGCCAGCAGCTTGGAGCCAGGGGCGCCCACTAATGAAAAACTGTTTTTT.

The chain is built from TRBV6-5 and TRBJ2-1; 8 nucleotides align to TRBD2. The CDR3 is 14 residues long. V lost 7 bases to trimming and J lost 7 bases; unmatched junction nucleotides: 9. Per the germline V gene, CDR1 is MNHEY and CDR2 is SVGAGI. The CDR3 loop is CASNRAGVGNEQFF. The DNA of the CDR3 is TGTGCCAGCAATCGAGCGGGAGTAGGGAATGAGCAGTTCTTC.

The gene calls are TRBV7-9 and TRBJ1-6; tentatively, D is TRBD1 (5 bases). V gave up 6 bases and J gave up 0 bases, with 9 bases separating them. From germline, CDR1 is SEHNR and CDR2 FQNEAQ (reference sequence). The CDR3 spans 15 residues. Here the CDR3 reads CASRHRRSYNSPLHF. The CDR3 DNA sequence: TGTGCCAGCAGGCACAGGCGCTCCTATAATTCACCCCTCCACTTT. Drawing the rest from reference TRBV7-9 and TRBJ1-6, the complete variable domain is DTGVSQNPRHKITKRGQNVTFRCDPISEHNRLYWYRQTLGQGPEFLTYFQNEAQLEKSRLLSDRFSAERPKGSFSTLEIQRTEQGDSAMYLCASRHRRSYNSPLHFGNGTRLTVT.

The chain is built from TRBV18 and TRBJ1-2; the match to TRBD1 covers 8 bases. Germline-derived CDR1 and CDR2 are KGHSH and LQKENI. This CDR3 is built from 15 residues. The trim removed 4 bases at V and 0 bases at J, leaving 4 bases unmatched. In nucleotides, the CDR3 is TGTGCCAGCTCACATGACAGGGGTGCTAACTATGGCTACACCTTC. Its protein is CASSHDRGANYGYTF.

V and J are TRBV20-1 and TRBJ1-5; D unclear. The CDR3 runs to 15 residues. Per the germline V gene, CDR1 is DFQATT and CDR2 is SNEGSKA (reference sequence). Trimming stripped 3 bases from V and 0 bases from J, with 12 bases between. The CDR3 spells CSASLPRYSNQPQHF. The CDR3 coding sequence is TGCAGTGCTAGTCTTCCACGCTATAGCAATCAGCCCCAGCATTTT.

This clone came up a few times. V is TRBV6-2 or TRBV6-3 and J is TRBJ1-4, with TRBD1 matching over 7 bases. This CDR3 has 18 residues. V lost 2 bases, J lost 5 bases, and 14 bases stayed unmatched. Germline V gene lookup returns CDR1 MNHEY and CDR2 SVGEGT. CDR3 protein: CASSYQDRITRGNEKLFF. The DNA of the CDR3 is TGTGCCAGCAGTTACCAGGACAGGATAACAAGGGGAAATGAAAAACTGTTTTTT.

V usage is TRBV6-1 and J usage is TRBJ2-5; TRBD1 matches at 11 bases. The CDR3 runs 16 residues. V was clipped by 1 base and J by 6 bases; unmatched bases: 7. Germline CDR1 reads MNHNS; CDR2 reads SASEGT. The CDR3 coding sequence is TGTGCCAGCAGTGAAGGCAGGACAGGGGGCACGAAGACCCAGTACTTC. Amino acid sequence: CASSEGRTGGTKTQYF.

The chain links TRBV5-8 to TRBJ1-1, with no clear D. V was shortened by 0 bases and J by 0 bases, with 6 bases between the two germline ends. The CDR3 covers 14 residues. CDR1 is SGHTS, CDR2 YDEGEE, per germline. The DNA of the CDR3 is TGTGCCAGCAGCTTGGGTGCGGTGAACACTGAAGCTTTCTTT. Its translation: CASSLGAVNTEAFF.

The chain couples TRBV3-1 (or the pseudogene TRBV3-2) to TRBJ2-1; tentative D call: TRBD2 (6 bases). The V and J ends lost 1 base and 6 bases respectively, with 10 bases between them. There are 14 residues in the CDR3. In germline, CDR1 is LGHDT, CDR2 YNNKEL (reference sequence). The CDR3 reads CASSQVLAANEQFF. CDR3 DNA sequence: TGTGCCAGCAGCCAAGTACTAGCCGCCAATGAGCAGTTCTTC.

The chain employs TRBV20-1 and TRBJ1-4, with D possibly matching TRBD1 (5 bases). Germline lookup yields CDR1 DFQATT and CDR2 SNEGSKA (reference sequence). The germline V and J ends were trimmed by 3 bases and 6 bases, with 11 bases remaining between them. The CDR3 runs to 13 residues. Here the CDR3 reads CSASGGGDEKLFF. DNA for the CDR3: TGCAGTGCTAGTGGGGGAGGGGATGAAAAACTGTTTTTT.

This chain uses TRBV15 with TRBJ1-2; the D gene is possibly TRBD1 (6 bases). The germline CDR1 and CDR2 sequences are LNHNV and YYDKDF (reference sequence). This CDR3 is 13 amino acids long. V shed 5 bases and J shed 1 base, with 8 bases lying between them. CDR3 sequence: CATSPDSNYGYTF. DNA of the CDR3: TGTGCCACCAGCCCGGACAGTAACTATGGCTACACCTTC.

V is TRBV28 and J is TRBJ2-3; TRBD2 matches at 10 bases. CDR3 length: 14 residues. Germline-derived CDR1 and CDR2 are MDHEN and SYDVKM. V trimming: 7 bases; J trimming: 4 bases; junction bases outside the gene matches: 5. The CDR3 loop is CASTAGGPPDTQYF. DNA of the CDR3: TGTGCCAGCACAGCGGGGGGGCCCCCAGATACGCAGTATTTT.

In DNA form, the CDR3 reads TGTGCCAGCAGTCTGAGGACATATGGCTACACCTTC. Encoded protein: CASSLRTYGYTF. The chain is built from TRBV28 and TRBJ1-2; D is perhaps TRBD1 (5 bases). CDR1 and CDR2 from the germline V gene are MDHEN and SYDVKM. This CDR3 has 12 amino acids. Trimming took 5 bases from V and 5 from J, leaving 9 bases between them.

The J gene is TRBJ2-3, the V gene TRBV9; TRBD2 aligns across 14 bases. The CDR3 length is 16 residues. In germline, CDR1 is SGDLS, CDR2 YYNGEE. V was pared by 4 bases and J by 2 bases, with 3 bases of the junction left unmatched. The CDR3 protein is CASSRGLAGVTDTQYF. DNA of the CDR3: TGTGCCAGCAGCAGGGGACTAGCGGGAGTCACAGATACGCAGTATTTT.

The CDR3 here is CASSPEGKNTEAFF. CDR3 DNA sequence: TGTGCCAGCAGTCCGGAGGGGAAGAACACTGAAGCTTTCTTT. The J gene is TRBJ1-1, the V gene TRBV27, with D possibly being TRBD1 (5 bases). The CDR3 spans 14 residues. Germline CDR1 and CDR2: MNHEY and SMNVEV (reference sequence). V lost 5 bases to trimming and J lost 1 base, with 11 bases between them.

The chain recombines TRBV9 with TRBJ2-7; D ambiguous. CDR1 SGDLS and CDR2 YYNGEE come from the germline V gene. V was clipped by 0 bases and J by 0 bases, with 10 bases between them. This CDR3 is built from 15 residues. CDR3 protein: CASSVAVSSSYEQYF. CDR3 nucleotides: TGTGCCAGCAGCGTAGCGGTTAGTAGCTCCTACGAGCAGTACTTC.

In DNA, the CDR3 is TGTGCCTGGAAACCAGCGGGGGGTCGGGAGACCCAGTACTTC. It translates to CAWKPAGGRETQYF. The chain links TRBV30 to TRBJ2-5; 9 bases are shared with TRBD2. The CDR3 runs 14 residues. Trimming at V came to 4 bases and at J to 5 bases, leaving 8 bases not matched to a gene. Germline lookup yields CDR1 GTSNPN and CDR2 SVGIG (reference sequence). The variable domain in full, completed from reference TRBV30 and TRBJ2-5, reads SQTIHQWPATLVQPVGSPLSLECTVEGTSNPNLYWYRQAAGRGLQLLFYSVGIGQISSEVPQNLSASRPQDRQFILSSKKLLLSDSGFYLCAWKPAGGRETQYFGPGTRLLVL.

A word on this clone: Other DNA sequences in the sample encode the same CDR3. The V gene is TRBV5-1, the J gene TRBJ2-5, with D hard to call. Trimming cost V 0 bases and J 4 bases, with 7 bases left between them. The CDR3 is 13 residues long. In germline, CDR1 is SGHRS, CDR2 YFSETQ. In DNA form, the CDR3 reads TGCGCCAGCAGCTTGGGGCCGGGAGAGACCCAGTACTTC. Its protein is CASSLGPGETQYF.

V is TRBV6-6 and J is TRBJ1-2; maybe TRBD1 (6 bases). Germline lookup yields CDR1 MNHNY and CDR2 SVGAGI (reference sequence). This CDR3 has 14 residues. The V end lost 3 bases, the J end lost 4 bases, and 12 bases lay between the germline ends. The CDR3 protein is CASSYPGEGYGYTF. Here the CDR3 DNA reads TGTGCCAGCAGTTATCCAGGGGAGGGCTATGGCTACACCTTC.